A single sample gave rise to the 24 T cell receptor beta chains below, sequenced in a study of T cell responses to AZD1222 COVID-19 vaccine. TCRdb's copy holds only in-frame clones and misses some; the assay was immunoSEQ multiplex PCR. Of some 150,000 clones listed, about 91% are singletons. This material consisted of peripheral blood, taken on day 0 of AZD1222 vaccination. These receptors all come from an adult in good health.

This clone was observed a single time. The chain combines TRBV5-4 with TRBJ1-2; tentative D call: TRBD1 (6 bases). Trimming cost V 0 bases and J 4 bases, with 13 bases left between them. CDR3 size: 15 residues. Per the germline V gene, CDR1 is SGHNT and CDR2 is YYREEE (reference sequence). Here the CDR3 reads CASSLVNRVGYGYTF. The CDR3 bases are TGTGCCAGCAGCTTGGTCAACAGGGTCGGCTATGGCTACACCTTC.

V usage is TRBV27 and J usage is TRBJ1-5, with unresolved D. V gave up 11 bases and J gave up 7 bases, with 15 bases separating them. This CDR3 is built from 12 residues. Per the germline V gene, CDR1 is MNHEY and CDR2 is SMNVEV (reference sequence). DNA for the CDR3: TGTGCCGGCCGACGAGGCGGACAGCCCCAGCATTTT. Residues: CAGRRGGQPQHF.

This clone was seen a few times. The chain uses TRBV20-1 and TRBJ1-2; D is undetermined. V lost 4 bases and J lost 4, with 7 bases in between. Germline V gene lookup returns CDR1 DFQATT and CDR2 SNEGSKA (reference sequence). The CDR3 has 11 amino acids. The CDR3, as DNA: TGCAGTGCTATCAGCCTCTATGGCTACACCTTC. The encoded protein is CSAISLYGYTF.

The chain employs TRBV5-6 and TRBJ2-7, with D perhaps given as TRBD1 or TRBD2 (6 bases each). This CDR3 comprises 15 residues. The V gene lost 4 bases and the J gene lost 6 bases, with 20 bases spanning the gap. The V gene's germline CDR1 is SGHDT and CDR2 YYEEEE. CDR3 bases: TGTGCCAGCAGCCCCCCCGGGCCAGGGGACTCCGAGCAGTACTTC. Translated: CASSPPGPGDSEQYF.

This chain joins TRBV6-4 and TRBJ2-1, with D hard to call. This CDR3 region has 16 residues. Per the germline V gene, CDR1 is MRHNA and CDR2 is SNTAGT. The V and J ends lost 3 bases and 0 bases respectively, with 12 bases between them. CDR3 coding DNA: TGTGCCAGCAGTGAGATAAGAGCCAGCTCCTACAATGAGCAGTTCTTC. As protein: CASSEIRASSYNEQFF.

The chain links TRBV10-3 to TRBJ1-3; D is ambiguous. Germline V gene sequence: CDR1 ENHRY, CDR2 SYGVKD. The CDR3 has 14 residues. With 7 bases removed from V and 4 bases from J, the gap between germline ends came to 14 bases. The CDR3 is CAITRADQGNTIYF. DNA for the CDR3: TGTGCCATCACGAGGGCCGATCAAGGAAACACCATATATTTT.

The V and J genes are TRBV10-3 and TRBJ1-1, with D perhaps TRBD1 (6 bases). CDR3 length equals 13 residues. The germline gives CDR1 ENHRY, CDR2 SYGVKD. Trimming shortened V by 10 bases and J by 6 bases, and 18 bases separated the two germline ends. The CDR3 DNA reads TGTGCCACTCAGACCAGGGGAGGCGCTGAAGCTTTCTTT. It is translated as CATQTRGGAEAFF.

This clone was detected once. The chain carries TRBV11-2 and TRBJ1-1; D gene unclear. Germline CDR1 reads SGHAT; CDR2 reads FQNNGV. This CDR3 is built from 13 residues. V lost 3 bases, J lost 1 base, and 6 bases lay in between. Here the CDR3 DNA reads TGTGCCAGCAGCTTGAAGGGGAACACTGAAGCTTTCTTT. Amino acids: CASSLKGNTEAFF. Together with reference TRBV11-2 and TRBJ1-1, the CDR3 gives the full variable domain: EAGVAQSPRYKIIEKRQSVAFWCNPISGHATLYWYQQILGQGPKLLIQFQNNGVVDDSQLPKDRFSAERLKGVDSTLKIQPAKLEDSAVYLCASSLKGNTEAFFGQGTRLTVV.

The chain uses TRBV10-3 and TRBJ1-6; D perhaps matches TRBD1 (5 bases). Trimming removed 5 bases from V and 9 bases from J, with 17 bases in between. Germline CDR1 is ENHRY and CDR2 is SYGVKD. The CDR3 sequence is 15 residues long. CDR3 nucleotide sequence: TGTGCCATCAGTCCTTCGGGGGAGGAGGGTTCACCCCTCCACTTT. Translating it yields CAISPSGEEGSPLHF.

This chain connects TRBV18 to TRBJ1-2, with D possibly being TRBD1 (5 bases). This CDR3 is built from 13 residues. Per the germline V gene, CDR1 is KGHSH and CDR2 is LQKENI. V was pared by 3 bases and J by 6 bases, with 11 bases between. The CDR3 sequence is CASSPSGENGYTF. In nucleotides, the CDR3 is TGTGCCAGCTCACCCTCGGGGGAGAATGGCTACACCTTC.

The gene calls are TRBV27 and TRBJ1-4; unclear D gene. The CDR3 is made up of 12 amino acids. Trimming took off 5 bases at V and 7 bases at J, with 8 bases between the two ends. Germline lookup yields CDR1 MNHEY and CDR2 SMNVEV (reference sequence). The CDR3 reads CASSPDSEKLFF. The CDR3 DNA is TGTGCCAGCAGTCCGGACTCTGAAAAACTGTTTTTT.

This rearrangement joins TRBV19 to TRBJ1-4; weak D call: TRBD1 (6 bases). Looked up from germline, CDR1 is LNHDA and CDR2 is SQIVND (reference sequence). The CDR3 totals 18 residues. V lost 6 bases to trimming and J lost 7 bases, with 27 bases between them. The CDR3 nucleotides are TGTGCCAGTAGCACGATCGGGACAACCCCTTATGGCCGTGAAAAACTGTTTTTT. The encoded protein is CASSTIGTTPYGREKLFF.

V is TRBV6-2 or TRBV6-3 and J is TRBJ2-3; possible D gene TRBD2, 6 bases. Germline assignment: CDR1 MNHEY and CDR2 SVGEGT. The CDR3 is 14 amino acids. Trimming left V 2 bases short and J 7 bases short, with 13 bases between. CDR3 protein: CASSYGLPTYTQYF. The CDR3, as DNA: TGTGCCAGCAGTTACGGACTACCCACCTATACGCAGTATTTT.

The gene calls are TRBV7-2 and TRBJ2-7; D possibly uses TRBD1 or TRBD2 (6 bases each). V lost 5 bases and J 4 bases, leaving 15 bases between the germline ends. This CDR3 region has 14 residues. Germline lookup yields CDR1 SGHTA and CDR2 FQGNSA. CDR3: CASSTGQGRYEQYF. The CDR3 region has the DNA TGTGCCAGCAGCACCGGGCAGGGGAGGTACGAGCAGTACTTC.

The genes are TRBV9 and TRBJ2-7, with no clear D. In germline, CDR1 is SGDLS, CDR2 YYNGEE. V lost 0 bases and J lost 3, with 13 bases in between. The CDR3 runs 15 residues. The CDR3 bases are TGTGCCAGCAGCGTAGGAACAGAGGAGTACTACGAGCAGTACTTC. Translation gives CASSVGTEEYYEQYF. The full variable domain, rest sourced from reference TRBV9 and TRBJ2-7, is DSGVTQTPKHLITATGQRVTLRCSPRSGDLSVYWYQQSLDQGLQFLIQYYNGEERAKGNILERFSAQQFPDLHSELNLSSLELGDSALYFCASSVGTEEYYEQYFGPGTRLTVT.

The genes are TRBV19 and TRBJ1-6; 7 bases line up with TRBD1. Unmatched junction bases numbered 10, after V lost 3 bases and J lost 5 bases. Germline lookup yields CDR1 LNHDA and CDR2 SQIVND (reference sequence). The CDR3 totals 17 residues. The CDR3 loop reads CASSIHRQGPDNSPLHF. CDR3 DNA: TGTGCCAGTAGTATCCATCGACAGGGACCCGATAATTCACCCCTCCACTTT.

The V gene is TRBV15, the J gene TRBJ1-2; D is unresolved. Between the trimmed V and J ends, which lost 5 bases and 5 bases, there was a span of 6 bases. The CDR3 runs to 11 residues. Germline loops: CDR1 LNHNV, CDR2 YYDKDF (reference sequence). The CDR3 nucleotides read TGTGCCACCAGCCCGGGGTATGGCTACACCTTC. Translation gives CATSPGYGYTF. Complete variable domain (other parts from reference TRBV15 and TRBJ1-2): DAMVIQNPRYQVTQFGKPVTLSCSQTLNHNVMYWYQQKSSQAPKLLFHYYDKDFNNEADTPDNFQSRRPNTSFCFLDIRSPGLGDTAMYLCATSPGYGYTFGSGTRLTVV.

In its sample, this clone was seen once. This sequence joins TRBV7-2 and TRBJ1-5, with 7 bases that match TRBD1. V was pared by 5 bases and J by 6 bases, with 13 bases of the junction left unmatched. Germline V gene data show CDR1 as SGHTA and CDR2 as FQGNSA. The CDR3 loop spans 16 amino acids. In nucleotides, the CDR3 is TGTGCCAGCAGCGCCGGGACAGCCAACGTAGGTCAGCCCCAGCATTTT. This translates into CASSAGTANVGQPQHF.

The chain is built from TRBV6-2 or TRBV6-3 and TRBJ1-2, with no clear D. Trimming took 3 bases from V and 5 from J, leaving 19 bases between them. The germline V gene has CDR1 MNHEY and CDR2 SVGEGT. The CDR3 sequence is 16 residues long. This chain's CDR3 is CASSYGLAKGIYGYTF. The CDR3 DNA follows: TGTGCCAGCAGTTATGGGCTCGCCAAAGGGATTTATGGCTACACCTTC.

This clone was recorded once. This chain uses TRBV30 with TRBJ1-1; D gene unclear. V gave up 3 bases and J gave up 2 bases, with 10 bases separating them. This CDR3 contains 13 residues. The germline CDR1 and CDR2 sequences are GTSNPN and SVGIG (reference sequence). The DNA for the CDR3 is TGTGCCTGGAGCTTCCGGAGTAACACTGAAGCTTTCTTT. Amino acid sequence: CAWSFRSNTEAFF.

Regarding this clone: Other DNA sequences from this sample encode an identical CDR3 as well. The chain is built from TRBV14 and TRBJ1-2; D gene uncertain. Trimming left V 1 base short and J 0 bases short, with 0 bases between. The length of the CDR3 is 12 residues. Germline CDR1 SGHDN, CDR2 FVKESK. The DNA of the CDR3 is TGTGCCAGCAGCCAAGCTAACTATGGCTACACCTTC. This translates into CASSQANYGYTF.

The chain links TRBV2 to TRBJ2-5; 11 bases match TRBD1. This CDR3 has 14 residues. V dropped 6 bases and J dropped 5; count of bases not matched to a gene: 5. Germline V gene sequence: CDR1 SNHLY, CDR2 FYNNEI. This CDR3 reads CASRVGQGVETQYF. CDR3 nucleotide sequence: TGTGCCAGCAGGGTGGGACAGGGGGTGGAGACCCAGTACTTC. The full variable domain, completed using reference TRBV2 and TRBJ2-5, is EPEVTQTPSHQVTQMGQEVILRCVPISNHLYFYWYRQILGQKVEFLVSFYNNEISEKSEIFDDQFSVERPDGSNFTLKIRSTKLEDSAMYFCASRVGQGVETQYFGPGTRLLVL.

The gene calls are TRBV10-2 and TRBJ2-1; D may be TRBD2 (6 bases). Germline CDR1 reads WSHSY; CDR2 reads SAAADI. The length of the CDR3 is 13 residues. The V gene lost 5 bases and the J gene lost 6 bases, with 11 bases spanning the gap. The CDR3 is CASSREFRNEQFF. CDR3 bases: TGCGCCAGCAGTCGGGAGTTTCGCAATGAGCAGTTCTTC.

In nucleotides, the CDR3 is TGTGCCACCAGTGCACAGGGGGGGAATCAGCCCCAGCATTTT. Its translation: CATSAQGGNQPQHF. The gene calls are TRBV24-1 and TRBJ1-5; 8 bases are a match to TRBD1. Looked up from germline, CDR1 is KGHDR and CDR2 is SFDVKD. V shed 5 bases and J 4 bases; nucleotides not matched to a gene: 3. The CDR3 extends over 14 amino acids.